Shown below are 20 T cell receptor beta chains from a single sample sequenced in a study of T cell clonotyping in hematopoietic cell transplantation. Documented time point: recipient sample about 28 days before transplant, after cytoreduction. The method was immunoSEQ multiplex PCR; TCRdb's version includes in-frame clones alone and lacks a portion of them. Of fewer than 20,000 clones detected, 93% appear once; the ten largest clones hold around 1.8%. The sequencing used peripheral blood mononuclear cells, collected before stem cell transplant. All receptors come from a man aged 18 to 35 with biphenotypic leukemia. Some clones in this sample may be carry-over from other donors' samples.

This chain links TRBV2 with TRBJ1-2; D gene uncertain. This CDR3 has 14 residues. Between the trimmed V and J ends, which lost 4 bases and 6 bases, there was a span of 15 bases. Germline CDR1 and CDR2: SNHLY and FYNNEI. The CDR3: CASSVRAGPDGYTF. The CDR3 coding sequence is TGTGCCAGCAGTGTTCGAGCCGGGCCCGATGGCTACACCTTC.

The chain is built from TRBV6-5 and TRBJ1-1, with a weak D call TRBD1 (6 bases). Trimming left V 6 bases short and J 1 base short, with 9 bases between. This CDR3 is 13 amino acids long. Germline V CDR1 and CDR2: MNHEY, SVGAGI. The CDR3 loop is CASSPRGNTEAFF. The DNA of the CDR3 is TGTGCCAGCAGCCCCAGGGGGAACACTGAAGCTTTCTTT.

The rearrangement joins TRBV9 to TRBJ1-3; 8 nucleotides match TRBD1. Germline assignment: CDR1 SGDLS and CDR2 YYNGEE. The junction had 2 bases not matched to a gene; V was cut back by 3 bases and J by 3 bases. This CDR3 has 14 residues. The DNA of the CDR3 is TGTGCCAGCAGCGGCAGGGGGCTTGGAAACACCATATATTTT. Its translation is CASSGRGLGNTIYF. Full variable domain (outside the CDR3, taken from reference TRBV9 and TRBJ1-3): DSGVTQTPKHLITATGQRVTLRCSPRSGDLSVYWYQQSLDQGLQFLIQYYNGEERAKGNILERFSAQQFPDLHSELNLSSLELGDSALYFCASSGRGLGNTIYFGEGSWLTVV.

The chain uses TRBV11-1 and TRBJ2-2, with a weak D call TRBD2 (7 bases). The germline V gene encodes CDR1 SGHAT and CDR2 FQDESV (reference sequence). The V and J ends lost 3 bases and 5 bases respectively, with 16 bases between them. The CDR3 sequence is 16 residues long. The CDR3 DNA sequence: TGTGCCAGCAGCTTCGCAAGTGGGGGGGCGACCGGGGAGCTGTTTTTT. It translates to CASSFASGGATGELFF.

The V call is TRBV29-1, the J call TRBJ2-7; the D gene could be TRBD1 or TRBD2 (5 bases each). Trimming removed 7 bases at V and 2 bases at J, with 15 bases between. Germline lookup yields CDR1 SQVTM and CDR2 ANQGSEA. The CDR3 runs to 13 residues. For the CDR3, the DNA is TGCAGCGCCTGGGACGCCCAAGCCTACGAGCAGTACTTC. The encoded protein is CSAWDAQAYEQYF.

This chain links TRBV2 with TRBJ1-1; 8 positions match TRBD1. The CDR3 is 14 amino acids. The germline CDR1 and CDR2 sequences are SNHLY and FYNNEI. Trimming cost V 10 bases and J 4 bases; bases outside gene matches: 11. CDR3: CATQPGTGGTEAFF. In DNA form, the CDR3 reads TGTGCCACCCAACCAGGGACAGGCGGCACTGAAGCTTTCTTT.

The V and J genes are TRBV29-1 and TRBJ2-7; the D gene is possibly TRBD1 (6 bases). Trimming took off 5 bases at V and 5 bases at J, with 13 bases between the two ends. CDR3 length: 12 residues. CDR1 SQVTM and CDR2 ANQGSEA come from the germline V gene. This chain's CDR3 is CSVKRAGDEQYF. CDR3 DNA: TGCAGCGTTAAACGGGCAGGGGACGAGCAGTACTTC.

This clone was seen a single time. The rearrangement joins TRBV5-8 to TRBJ2-2, with 7 bases that match TRBD2. The trim removed 4 bases at V and 5 bases at J, leaving 17 bases unmatched. Germline assignment: CDR1 SGHTS and CDR2 YDEGEE. The CDR3 runs to 18 residues. The CDR3 DNA reads as TGTGCCAGCAGCCTGGCACCGGGCCGGGAGGTGTATACCGGGGAGCTGTTTTTT. Its translation: CASSLAPGREVYTGELFF.

V and J are TRBV27 and TRBJ1-1, with a possible D match to TRBD1 (6 bases). With 5 bases removed from V and 4 bases from J, the gap between germline ends came to 11 bases. The CDR3 runs to 13 residues. Looked up from germline, CDR1 is MNHEY and CDR2 is SMNVEV (reference sequence). In DNA form, the CDR3 reads TGTGCCAGCAGTAGGTTAGGGGGCACTGAAGCTTTCTTT. Translated: CASSRLGGTEAFF.

The chain is built from TRBV2 and TRBJ1-2, with D unresolved. The V gene's germline CDR1 is SNHLY and CDR2 FYNNEI. The CDR3 is 13 amino acids. Between the trimmed V and J ends, which lost 1 base and 2 bases, there was a span of 5 bases. This CDR3 reads CASSEDRNYGYTF. CDR3 DNA sequence: TGTGCCAGCAGTGAAGACAGAAACTATGGCTACACCTTC.

The chain employs TRBV30 and TRBJ1-2; a weak D match, TRBD1 (5 bases). The CDR3 contains 13 residues. CDR1 is GTSNPN and CDR2 is SVGIG in the germline V gene (reference sequence). V was shortened by 0 bases and J by 9 bases, with 14 bases between the two germline ends. Here the CDR3 reads CAWSVRGKDSYTF. The CDR3 DNA sequence: TGTGCCTGGAGTGTACGGGGGAAGGATAGCTACACCTTC.

V usage is TRBV14 and J usage is TRBJ2-1; TRBD1 matches at 9 bases. Trimming at V came to 5 bases and at J to 10 bases, leaving 9 bases not matched to a gene. CDR1 is SGHDN, CDR2 FVKESK, per germline. The length of the CDR3 is 14 residues. The CDR3 DNA reads TGTGCCAGCAGCGCACGGGACAGGGATCGCGAGCAGTTCTTC. Its translation: CASSARDRDREQFF.

The chain carries TRBV19 and TRBJ1-5; D not resolved. Germline assignment: CDR1 LNHDA and CDR2 SQIVND (reference sequence). V shed 3 bases and J shed 2 bases, with 11 bases lying between them. The CDR3 covers 15 residues. DNA for the CDR3: TGTGCCAGTAGTATCTCAAGGGCAGGCAATCAGCCCCAGCATTTT. It is translated as CASSISRAGNQPQHF.

The rearrangement uses TRBV5-4 and TRBJ2-7; 9 bases are a match to TRBD1. CDR1 and CDR2 from the germline V gene are SGHNT and YYREEE (reference sequence). CDR3 size: 14 residues. V gave up 4 bases and J gave up 3 bases; unmatched junction bases: 5. Here the CDR3 reads CASSGQGSNYEQYF. The CDR3 nucleotides read TGTGCCAGCAGCGGACAGGGGAGCAACTACGAGCAGTACTTC. Looking up the rest from reference TRBV5-4 and TRBJ2-7 gives the full variable domain: ETGVTQSPTHLIKTRGQQVTLRCSSQSGHNTVSWYQQALGQGPQFIFQYYREEENGRGNFPPRFSGLQFPNYSSELNVNALELDDSALYLCASSGQGSNYEQYFGPGTRLTVT.

CDR3 sequence (DNA): TGTGCCAGCAGTAATTTCCGGGACGTGGACGAGCAGTACTTC. Translating gives CASSNFRDVDEQYF. The J gene is TRBJ2-7, the V gene TRBV6-5, with D perhaps assigned TRBD1 or TRBD2 (5 bases each). V lost 5 bases, J lost 5 bases, and 16 bases lay in between. The CDR3 contains 14 residues. The germline V gene has CDR1 MNHEY and CDR2 SVGAGI.

The chain is built from TRBV5-1 and TRBJ2-1; unclear D gene. V dropped 0 bases and J dropped 3 bases, with 7 bases sitting between them. This CDR3 is built from 14 residues. In germline, CDR1 is SGHRS, CDR2 YFSETQ. CDR3 residues: CASSLATDYNEQFF. In DNA form, the CDR3 reads TGCGCCAGCAGCTTGGCGACGGACTACAATGAGCAGTTCTTC.

This clone has more than one count but fewer than ten. The CDR3: CASSPDSSERVRQPQHF. The CDR3 nucleotides are TGTGCCAGCAGTCCAGACAGCTCGGAGAGGGTCAGACAGCCCCAGCATTTT. The chain has TRBV28 and TRBJ1-5; TRBD1 might be the D (5 bases). CDR3 length equals 17 residues. Trimming shortened V by 5 bases and J by 7 bases, and 24 bases separated the two germline ends. Germline V gene data show CDR1 as MDHEN and CDR2 as SYDVKM.

The chain is built from TRBV28 and TRBJ2-1, with TRBD2 matching 10 bases. The germline gives CDR1 MDHEN, CDR2 SYDVKM. V was clipped by 2 bases and J by 3 bases; unmatched bases: 1. CDR3 size: 15 residues. CDR3 amino acids: CASSLVAGGYNEQFF. In DNA form, the CDR3 reads TGTGCCAGCAGTTTAGTAGCGGGGGGCTACAATGAGCAGTTCTTC.

This chain connects TRBV5-1 to TRBJ1-1; 8 bases map to TRBD1. V lost 5 bases to trimming and J lost 8 bases; unmatched junction nucleotides: 11. CDR3 size: 14 residues. Germline CDR1 is SGHRS and CDR2 is YFSETQ. CDR3 sequence reads: CASSYKTGGGEAFF. CDR3 in DNA: TGCGCCAGCAGTTATAAAACAGGGGGAGGAGAAGCTTTCTTT.

The rearrangement uses TRBV29-1 and TRBJ1-2; D uncertain. Germline CDR1 and CDR2: SQVTM and ANQGSEA. Trimming stripped 5 bases from V and 2 bases from J, with 9 bases between. The CDR3 runs to 12 residues. The CDR3 coding sequence is TGCAGCGTTACTCGTAGGAACTATGGCTACACCTTC. Translating it yields CSVTRRNYGYTF. Full variable domain (rest looked up from reference TRBV29-1 and TRBJ1-2): SAVISQKPSRDICQRGTSLTIQCQVDSQVTMMFWYRQQPGQSLTLIATANQGSEATYESGFVIDKFPISRPNLTFSTLTVSNMSPEDSSIYLCSVTRRNYGYTFGSGTRLTVV.